The present TCR beta chain was sequenced within a study of OX40 agonist ivuxolimab in advanced cancers. A note on this clone: The sample carries other DNA sequences with the same CDR3.

Samples were taken at baseline and on day 1 of cycles 4 and 7. TCRdb's copy holds only in-frame clones and misses some; the assay was immunoSEQ multiplex PCR. The table records fewer than 25,000 clones, more than 80% of them present only once. The origin of this receptor is an adult with an advanced solid tumor such as melanoma, head and neck, liver or kidney cancer. The material sequenced was CD4+ or CD8+ T cells sorted from blood, taken in a trial of the OX40 agonist ivuxolimab.

In nucleotides, the CDR3 is TGTGCCAGTAGTATAGTTGGAGGAGCGAAAGAGACCCAGTACTTC. It encodes CASSIVGGAKETQYF. V gene TRBV19 combines with J gene TRBJ2-5, with a weak D call TRBD2 (5 bases). CDR1 and CDR2 (germline): LNHDA, SQIVND (reference sequence). V lost 1 base to trimming and J lost 3 bases, with 12 bases between them. CDR3 size: 15 residues. The variable domain in full, completed from reference TRBV19 and TRBJ2-5, reads DGGITQSPKYLFRKEGQNVTLSCEQNLNHDAMYWYRQDPGQGLRLIYYSQIVNDFQKGDIAEGYSVSREKKESFPLTVTSAQKNPTAFYLCASSIVGGAKETQYFGPGTRLLVL.